The following is a T cell receptor (beta chain) sequence with its context. Its antigen is unknown. CDR1 and CDR2 (germline): MDHEN, SYDVKM. Unmatched junction bases numbered 8, after V lost 6 bases and J lost 6 bases. The CDR3 loop spans 13 amino acids. The PCR made use of 60 Vbeta and 13 Jbeta primers. Some clones are missing from TCRdb's copy, which holds only in-frame ones; the method was immunoSEQ multiplex PCR. The sample has 55,000 to 85,000 clones. The sample originates from a study of cytomegalovirus exposure and HLA in healthy donors. Across the study: From 150 million to 200 million T cells, an earlier analysis saw some 120 million unique TCR beta sequences. Study results and caveats: When the data were analyzed later, several of the most significant clusters appeared to be linked to common viral pathogens. A later analysis showed HLA-associated TCR beta chains outstripping equally common others in clonal expansion. Apart from CMV serostatus, no immune exposure information was available.

The receptor was isolated from a female donor in good health and CMV-seropositive. Sequenced material: PBMCs. The chain couples TRBV28 to TRBJ2-7, with 7 bases that match TRBD1. CDR3 in DNA: TGTGCCAGCAGACTTGGACAGGTCAGCGAGCAGTACTTC. Translated, it gives CASRLGQVSEQYF.